The 4 T cell receptor beta chains listed next were all sequenced from one sample in a study of blood T cells in healthy people across ages. PCR was performed a second time for about 7 to 12 cycles using a sample-barcoded 5' primer and a J-beta primer mix. TCRdb re-analysed the 5' RACE reads in MiXCR, keeping a single row per CDR3 protein. The data contain 1.5 million to 2 million distinct CDR3 sequences, about two fifths of them singletons. Sequencing input: blood. The receptors stem from a human donor in good health.

This chain joins TRBV11-3 and TRBJ2-5; D call uncertain. The CDR3 contains 14 residues. V dropped 1 base and J dropped 5 bases, with 11 bases sitting between them. CDR1 and CDR2 from the germline V gene are SGHNT and YENEEA. CDR3 DNA sequence: TGTGCCAGCAGCTTAGGTCCAGGTTCGGAGACCCAGTACTTC. It translates to CASSLGPGSETQYF. The whole variable domain, filled in from reference TRBV11-3 and TRBJ2-5, reads EAGVVQSPRYKIIEKKQPVAFWCNPISGHNTLYWYLQNLGQGPELLIRYENEEAVDDSQLPKDRFSAERLKGVDSTLKIQPAELGDSAVYLCASSLGPGSETQYFGPGTRLLVL.

The chain joins TRBV2 to TRBJ1-6, with a possible D match to TRBD1 (6 bases). Germline loops: CDR1 SNHLY, CDR2 FYNNEI. The CDR3 loop spans 15 amino acids. Trimming removed 5 bases from V and 7 bases from J, with 15 bases in between. DNA of the CDR3: TGTGCCAGCAGTAAAAACAGGGCCAGGAATTCACCCCTCCACTTT. Its protein product is CASSKNRARNSPLHF.

The chain joins TRBV20-1 to TRBJ1-4, with 7 bases lining up with TRBD1. The V and J ends lost 0 bases and 8 bases, in that order; junction bases with no gene match: 6. Germline loops: CDR1 DFQATT, CDR2 SNEGSKA (reference sequence). This CDR3 has 14 residues. The CDR3 region is CSARDPRQGEKLFF. In DNA form, the CDR3 reads TGCAGTGCTAGAGATCCCAGACAGGGAGAAAAACTGTTTTTT.

V gene TRBV10-3 combines with J gene TRBJ2-4; a possible D gene is TRBD2 (5 bases). Trimming removed 11 bases from V and 8 bases from J, with 16 bases in between. The CDR3 sequence is 12 residues long. In germline, CDR1 is ENHRY, CDR2 SYGVKD. The CDR3 protein is CAVPEGWDIQYF. CDR3 nucleotides: TGTGCCGTACCCGAGGGTTGGGACATTCAGTACTTC.